The subject of this entry is one T cell receptor (beta chain). Its antigen is undetermined. The repertoire was sequenced with immunoSEQ multiplex PCR; TCRdb's copy has only in-frame clones and lacks some. The repertoire has roughly 34,000 clones, 85% to 90% of them found once; the top ten carry around 2.3%. Germline assignment: CDR1 SGHNT and CDR2 YENEEA. Trimming took 4 bases from V and 3 from J; bases not matched to a gene: 4. The CDR3 length is 15 residues. This entry is derived from a study of chemoradiotherapy in HPV16-positive cancers. Study results and caveats: Non-HPV-specific T cells did not expand in tumors during treatment, whereas candidate HPV-specific clones and E7-related motifs did.

Over chemoradiotherapy, repertoires were sampled more than once. The material was blood, obtained from a patient who underwent chemoradiotherapy. The sequence derives from a human donor with HPV-associated anogenital cancer. V and J are TRBV11-3 and TRBJ2-2, with 8 bases fitting TRBD1. The CDR3 DNA follows: TGTGCCAGCAGCTCACAGGGGGGATACACCGGGGAGCTGTTTTTT. It encodes CASSSQGGYTGELFF.